Below are 9 T cell receptor beta chains sequenced from a single sample in a study of blood T cell repertoires in COVID-19. Produced via immunoSEQ multiplex PCR; TCRdb's table is partial and in-frame only. The repertoire consists of 65,000 to 95,000 clones, with approximately 90% occurring once and the leading ten covering 9.5% to 15%. The sequenced sample consisted of peripheral blood. The receptors stem from a man in his 70s with active or convalescent COVID-19.

This sequence joins TRBV28 and TRBJ1-1; D possibly corresponds to TRBD1 (6 bases). There are 17 residues in the CDR3. Germline values: CDR1 MDHEN, CDR2 SYDVKM. V was cut by 4 bases and J by 1 base, with 19 bases left in between. CDR3 protein: CASSSGPGEVGNTEAFF. Written as DNA, the CDR3 is TGTGCCAGCAGTTCGGGCCCAGGGGAAGTAGGGAACACTGAAGCTTTCTTT.

This chain connects TRBV5-4 to TRBJ1-5, with no clear D. Per germline, CDR1 SGHNT and CDR2 YYREEE (reference sequence). The germline V and J ends were trimmed by 5 bases and 6 bases, with 18 bases remaining between them. The CDR3 length is 15 residues. The CDR3 bases are TGTGCCAGCAGTCAAAACCCCGGGTCCGTTCAGCCCCAGCATTTT. This sequence encodes CASSQNPGSVQPQHF.

The CDR3 reads CASSETRDRDWSPLHF. CDR3 sequence (DNA): TGTGCCAGCAGCGAAACAAGGGACAGGGACTGGTCACCCCTCCACTTT. V gene TRBV5-6 combines with J gene TRBJ1-6, with 9 nucleotides matching TRBD1. This CDR3 spans 16 amino acids. The junction had 12 bases not matched to a gene; V was cut back by 4 bases and J by 10 bases. Per germline, CDR1 SGHDT and CDR2 YYEEEE.

This chain links TRBV6-6 with TRBJ2-1; D is unclear. This CDR3 has 16 residues. Germline V gene lookup returns CDR1 MNHNY and CDR2 SVGAGI (reference sequence). V dropped 6 bases and J dropped 3 bases, with 18 bases sitting between them. CDR3 sequence: CASRPSLAWYYNEQFF. The CDR3 coding sequence is TGTGCCAGCAGACCCTCCTTAGCTTGGTACTACAATGAGCAGTTCTTC.

In nucleotides, the CDR3 is TGTGCCAGCAGTTTAACCGCCAGGGGGGATTACAATGAGCAGTTCTTC. Translating it yields CASSLTARGDYNEQFF. This chain links TRBV6-5 with TRBJ2-1; TRBD1 might be the D (7 bases). This CDR3 spans 16 amino acids. The V gene lost 4 bases and the J gene lost 4 bases, with 17 bases spanning the gap. Germline CDR1 reads MNHEY; CDR2 reads SVGAGI.

For this clone: One end of the junction is discordant with germline, which a read error may explain. This sequence joins TRBV4-3 and TRBJ2-5; 8 positions agree with TRBD1. Per germline, CDR1 LGHNA and CDR2 YSLEER. The CDR3 is 16 residues long. The CDR3 DNA follows: TGCGCCCGCAGCCGAGGGGGGCAGGGGGCGGAAGAGACCCAGTACTTC. Translated, it gives CARSRGGQGAEETQYF.

This clone was seen a single time. The chain recombines TRBV5-1 with TRBJ1-6, with D perhaps TRBD1 (6 bases). Trimming removed 0 bases from V and 6 bases from J, with 7 bases in between. Looked up from germline, CDR1 is SGHRS and CDR2 is YFSETQ. The CDR3 runs to 14 residues. The CDR3 bases are TGCGCCAGCAGCTTGGGACAGGCTAATTCACCCCTCCACTTT. This encodes CASSLGQANSPLHF.

J is TRBJ2-5 and V is TRBV24-1; 8 bases map to TRBD2. The CDR3 totals 15 residues. CDR1 KGHDR and CDR2 SFDVKD come from the germline V gene. The V segment lost 5 bases and the J segment 5 bases; nucleotides outside the gene matches: 9. CDR3 in DNA: TGTGCCACCAGTGTCATTAGCGGGAACGACGAGACCCAGTACTTC. It is translated as CATSVISGNDETQYF.

The rearrangement uses TRBV5-8 and TRBJ1-6, with D possibly being TRBD1 (6 bases). Deletions cut 10 bases from V and 7 bases from J, with 24 bases between. Germline loops: CDR1 SGHTS, CDR2 YDEGEE. The CDR3 runs to 16 residues. The CDR3 loop is CAVGAGVEFRNSPLHF. In nucleotides, the CDR3 is TGTGCCGTGGGGGCCGGTGTGGAATTCAGGAATTCACCCCTCCACTTT. Using reference TRBV5-8 and TRBJ1-6 for the parts outside the CDR3, the full variable domain is EAGVTQSPTHLIKTRGQQATLRCSPISGHTSVYWYQQALGLGLQFLLWYDEGEERNRGNFPPRFSGRQFPNYSSELNVNALELEDSALYLCAVGAGVEFRNSPLHFGNGTRLTVT.